Listed below are T cell receptor beta chains from one sample, sequenced in a study of T cell changes during pregnancy in multiple sclerosis. TCRdb's copy holds only in-frame clones and misses some; the assay was immunoSEQ multiplex PCR. This table holds tens of thousands of clones, roughly 92% found once. Here the sequenced sample was peripheral blood, taken in the second trimester of pregnancy. Receptors originate from a female donor with multiple sclerosis, enrolled in a pregnancy study. Each CDR3 is given with its conserved first and last residue. Fields, in order: clone size, V gene, CDR3 length, J gene, D gene, CDR3 protein, CDR3 DNA. A D gene is named only where the DNA matches it firmly. The listing skips clone size in some rows; elsewhere it reads once, few, many or a size class.

size: .
V: TRBV5-1
length: 16
J: TRBJ2-7
D: TRBD2
CDR3: CASSLGHSGGVSEQYF
DNA: TGCGCCAGCAGCTTGGGACATAGCGGGGGGGTTAGCGAGCAGTACTTC

size: .
V: TRBV30
length: 12
J: TRBJ1-2
D: .
CDR3: CAWSGQSYGYTF
DNA: TGTGCCTGGAGCGGACAGAGCTATGGCTACACCTTC

size: once
V: TRBV7-3
length: 13
J: TRBJ1-6
D: .
CDR3: CASSSTRNSPLHF
DNA: TGTGCCAGCAGCTCGACAAGAAATTCACCCCTCCACTTT

size: .
V: TRBV7-2
length: 14
J: TRBJ2-7
D: .
CDR3: CASGPGLFSNEQYF
DNA: TGTGCCAGCGGACCCGGACTATTTAGCAACGAGCAGTACTTC

size: once
V: TRBV7-2
length: 15
J: TRBJ2-7
D: .
CDR3: CASSSLLGTSYEQYF
DNA: TGTGCCAGCAGCTCCTTGCTGGGGACAAGCTACGAGCAGTACTTC

size: .
V: TRBV14
length: 14
J: TRBJ1-1
D: .
CDR3: CASSIKSGPGGTFF
DNA: TGTGCCAGCAGCATTAAATCCGGGCCCGGGGGAACTTTCTTT

size: .
V: TRBV6-5
length: 14
J: TRBJ1-2
D: .
CDR3: CASSLDPTNYGYTF
DNA: TGTGCCAGCAGCTTAGACCCGACAAACTATGGCTACACCTTC

size: .
V: TRBV6-1
length: 13
J: TRBJ2-5
D: .
CDR3: CASTQGSRETQYF
DNA: TGTGCCAGCACCCAGGGGAGTAGAGAGACCCAGTACTTC

size: .
V: TRBV11-1
length: 12
J: TRBJ1-1
D: TRBD1
CDR3: CASIGQGTEAFF
DNA: TGTGCCAGCATCGGACAGGGTACTGAAGCTTTCTTT

size: .
V: TRBV5-6
length: 15
J: TRBJ2-6
D: TRBD1
CDR3: CASSLGQSGANVLTF
DNA: TGTGCCAGCAGCCTGGGACAGTCTGGGGCCAACGTCCTGACTTTC

size: .
V: TRBV28
length: 16
J: TRBJ1-3
D: .
CDR3: CASSLSRMSSGNTIYF
DNA: TGTGCCAGCAGTTTGTCCAGGATGAGCTCTGGAAACACCATATATTTT

size: .
V: TRBV2
length: 14
J: TRBJ1-4
D: .
CDR3: CASTRESTNEKLFF
DNA: TGTGCCAGCACCAGGGAAAGTACTAATGAAAAACTGTTTTTT

size: .
V: TRBV29-1
length: 15
J: TRBJ1-1
D: .
CDR3: CSVVGEARRNTEAFF
DNA: TGCAGCGTTGTCGGAGAGGCGAGGAGGAACACTGAAGCTTTCTTT